Below, 30 T cell receptor beta chains from the same sample are listed, as sequenced in a study of blood T cell repertoires in COVID-19. Libraries were prepared by immunoSEQ multiplex PCR; TCRdb keeps only in-frame clonotypes and omits some of them. Found here are hundreds of thousands of clones, roughly 90% of them singletons; the top ten hold about 6%. The sample comprised PBMCs or T cells enriched from blood (not recorded which). The receptors were gathered from a young woman with acute COVID-19.

The sample holds one count of this clone. As DNA, the CDR3 is TGTGCCAGCAGCTTGGACAGCCTCGTGAGCTCTGGAAACACCATATATTTT. This gives the protein CASSLDSLVSSGNTIYF. This rearrangement joins TRBV5-4 to TRBJ1-3; the D is unclear. This CDR3 region has 17 residues. Germline V gene data show CDR1 as SGHNT and CDR2 as YYREEE (reference sequence). V was trimmed by 0 bases and J by 0 bases, leaving 13 bases between them.

This sequence joins TRBV9 and TRBJ1-1; 11 nucleotides line up with TRBD1. The CDR3 is made up of 14 amino acids. Trimming cost V 4 bases and J 6 bases; bases outside gene matches: 5. Germline V CDR1 and CDR2: SGDLS, YYNGEE. The CDR3: CASSPGTGGAEAFF. In nucleotides, the CDR3 is TGTGCCAGCAGCCCGGGGACAGGGGGAGCTGAAGCTTTCTTT.

The V call is TRBV7-2, the J call TRBJ2-6; D might be TRBD2 (5 bases). Germline V lookup: CDR1 SGHTA, CDR2 FQGNSA. Trimming removed 5 bases at V and 2 bases at J, with 19 bases between. CDR3 length equals 18 residues. The CDR3 DNA follows: TGTGCCAGCAGCCCCAACTGGCCCTCAGCGGCTGGGGCCAACGTCCTGACTTTC. It specifies CASSPNWPSAAGANVLTF.

The chain uses TRBV18 and TRBJ2-3, with TRBD2 matching 11 bases. The CDR3 loop spans 17 amino acids. Germline assignment: CDR1 KGHSH and CDR2 LQKENI. Trimming took 3 bases from V and 1 from J; bases not matched to a gene: 6. The CDR3 here is CASSPETSGAGTDTQYF. CDR3 DNA sequence: TGTGCCAGCTCACCTGAGACTAGCGGGGCCGGCACAGATACGCAGTATTTT.

The chain employs TRBV6-4 and TRBJ1-2; TRBD1 might be the D (6 bases). The CDR3 is 15 residues long. Germline CDR1 MRHNA, CDR2 SNTAGT. Trimming cost V 0 bases and J 4 bases, with 12 bases left between them. CDR3 sequence reads: CASSDSPDSAYGYTF. The CDR3 coding sequence is TGTGCCAGCAGTGACTCGCCGGACAGCGCCTATGGCTACACCTTC.

V and J are TRBV14 and TRBJ2-1, with D tentatively TRBD2 (6 bases). Germline CDR1 is SGHDN and CDR2 is FVKESK. V was cut by 0 bases and J by 4 bases, with 7 bases left in between. The CDR3 consists of 14 residues. CDR3: CASSQDGGYNEQFF. CDR3 sequence (DNA): TGTGCCAGCAGCCAAGACGGGGGATACAATGAGCAGTTCTTC.

This chain uses TRBV19 with TRBJ1-6, with TRBD1 matching over 8 bases. This CDR3 region has 15 residues. V lost 9 bases to trimming and J lost 9 bases; unmatched junction nucleotides: 13. Germline-derived CDR1 and CDR2 are LNHDA and SQIVND (reference sequence). The CDR3 protein is CASSEGQGAGSPLHF. The CDR3 nucleotides are TGTGCCAGCTCAGAGGGGCAGGGGGCAGGTTCACCCCTCCACTTT.

The CDR3 DNA sequence: TGTGCCAGCAGCCTTACAGCGAACACCGGGGAGCTGTTTTTT. This codes for CASSLTANTGELFF. This chain joins TRBV11-3 and TRBJ2-2; D ambiguous. With 5 bases removed from V and 0 bases from J, the gap between germline ends came to 7 bases. The germline gives CDR1 SGHNT, CDR2 YENEEA. The CDR3 totals 14 residues.

The genes are TRBV7-8 and TRBJ2-1, with 8 bases identical to TRBD2. The V segment lost 2 bases and the J segment 6 bases; nucleotides outside the gene matches: 12. The CDR3 extends over 17 amino acids. Germline CDR1 is SGHVS and CDR2 is FQNEAQ. In DNA form, the CDR3 reads TGTGCCAGCAGCTTACAATCCGGGGGGGTCGGAAGCAATGAGCAGTTCTTC. Its translation is CASSLQSGGVGSNEQFF.

The J gene is TRBJ1-2, the V gene TRBV19, with D unresolved. CDR3 size: 12 residues. Trimming took 0 bases from V and 5 from J, leaving 4 bases between them. Germline CDR1 reads LNHDA; CDR2 reads SQIVND (reference sequence). This chain's CDR3 is CASSIDQYGYTF. CDR3 nucleotide sequence: TGTGCCAGTAGTATAGATCAATATGGCTACACCTTC.

The J gene is TRBJ2-5, the V gene TRBV14; 12 bases align to TRBD1. J lost 9 bases, V lost 4 bases, and 6 bases had no gene match. Germline values: CDR1 SGHDN, CDR2 FVKESK. The CDR3 runs to 14 residues. The DNA of the CDR3 is TGTGCCAGCAGCCCCGGGACAGGGGGCTGGTCCCAGTACTTC. Residues: CASSPGTGGWSQYF.

The rearrangement joins TRBV19 to TRBJ1-5; D remains ambiguous. Trimming pared 3 bases from V and 0 bases from J, leaving 6 bases between. This CDR3 is built from 14 residues. The V gene's germline CDR1 is LNHDA and CDR2 SQIVND (reference sequence). The CDR3 sequence is CASSIAISNQPQHF. In nucleotides, the CDR3 is TGTGCCAGTAGTATCGCTATTAGCAATCAGCCCCAGCATTTT.

This clone occurred once. The chain combines TRBV29-1 with TRBJ1-1, with D possibly matching TRBD1 (5 bases). V lost 2 bases, J lost 1 base, and 8 bases lay in between. The CDR3 is made up of 13 amino acids. Per the germline V gene, CDR1 is SQVTM and CDR2 is ANQGSEA. DNA for the CDR3: TGCAGCGTTGAAAGAAGGGGGAACACTGAAGCTTTCTTT. It specifies CSVERRGNTEAFF.

The chain uses TRBV18 and TRBJ1-2; the match to TRBD1 covers 8 bases. CDR1 and CDR2 (germline): KGHSH, LQKENI. The CDR3 loop spans 17 amino acids. V was clipped by 0 bases and J by 4 bases; unmatched bases: 10. The DNA of the CDR3 is TGTGCCAGCTCACCACCAACGGGACAGGCCCGCTTCTATGGCTACACCTTC. Protein product: CASSPPTGQARFYGYTF.

Concerning this clone: An end of the junction differs from the germline gene, which may be a read error. This chain connects TRBV10-1 to TRBJ1-2, with no clear D. The CDR3 runs to 12 residues. Germline CDR1 WNHNN, CDR2 SYGVQD (reference sequence). The CDR3 loop reads CASNELLYGYTF. DNA for the CDR3: TGCGCCAGCAATGAGCTCCTCTATGGCTACACCTTC.

The chain joins TRBV2 to TRBJ2-1; 11 nucleotides align to TRBD2. This CDR3 is built from 15 residues. The germline V gene encodes CDR1 SNHLY and CDR2 FYNNEI. V shed 2 bases, J shed 3 bases, and the junction held 0 bases outside the gene matches. The CDR3 nucleotides are TGTGCCAGCAGTGAACTAGCGGGGGGCTACAATGAGCAGTTCTTC. Translated, it gives CASSELAGGYNEQFF.

In this sample, this clone turned up a few times. The CDR3 DNA sequence: TGTGCCAGCAGCCAAGGGCGGGGCGACTATGGCTACACCTTC. It codes for CASSQGRGDYGYTF. The chain links TRBV4-2 to TRBJ1-2; D might be TRBD1 (5 bases). Trimming removed 1 base from V and 3 bases from J, with 9 bases in between. CDR1 is LGHNA, CDR2 YNFKEQ, per germline. This CDR3 contains 14 residues.

V usage is TRBV29-1 and J usage is TRBJ2-7; 8 bases are a match to TRBD1. CDR3 length: 13 residues. From germline, CDR1 is SQVTM and CDR2 ANQGSEA. V shed 6 bases and J 1 base; nucleotides not matched to a gene: 5. As DNA, the CDR3 is TGCAGCGTCTCAGGGGGCTTATCCTACGAGCAGTACTTC. Amino acids: CSVSGGLSYEQYF.

The J gene is TRBJ2-1, the V gene TRBV28, with TRBD2 identical over 9 bases. In germline, CDR1 is MDHEN, CDR2 SYDVKM. V gave up 7 bases and J gave up 7 bases; unmatched junction bases: 14. The CDR3 consists of 16 residues. The CDR3 reads CASTTTGGGARNEQFF. CDR3 nucleotide sequence: TGTGCCAGCACTACGACGGGCGGGGGGGCTCGAAATGAGCAGTTCTTC.

This clone was seen a handful of times. This chain joins TRBV27 and TRBJ1-4, with D perhaps matching TRBD1 (5 bases). Trimming cost V 1 base and J 4 bases, with 10 bases left between them. CDR3 size: 15 residues. Germline CDR1 MNHEY, CDR2 SMNVEV (reference sequence). The CDR3 here is CASSLFLGGNEKLFF. Here the CDR3 DNA reads TGTGCCAGCAGTTTATTTTTGGGGGGTAATGAAAAACTGTTTTTT.

V and J are TRBV2 and TRBJ1-2; 9 nucleotides match TRBD1. The CDR3 contains 14 residues. V dropped 4 bases and J dropped 8; count of bases not matched to a gene: 8. Germline CDR1 reads SNHLY; CDR2 reads FYNNEI. This CDR3 reads CASSGIQGASGYTF. CDR3 coding DNA: TGTGCCAGCAGTGGTATACAGGGGGCCTCGGGCTACACCTTC.

The chain couples TRBV4-3 to TRBJ2-1; 7 bases fit TRBD2. The V and J ends lost 4 bases and 7 bases, in that order; junction bases with no gene match: 13. The CDR3 runs to 16 residues. The V gene's germline CDR1 is LGHNA and CDR2 YSLEER. Here the CDR3 DNA reads TGCGCCAGCAGCCTCGAACAGCGGGGAGTTGGTAATGAGCAGTTCTTC. This sequence encodes CASSLEQRGVGNEQFF.

The chain combines TRBV28 with TRBJ1-5, with TRBD1 identical over 9 bases. V gave up 6 bases and J gave up 6 bases; unmatched junction bases: 9. The V gene's germline CDR1 is MDHEN and CDR2 SYDVKM. CDR3 length equals 15 residues. Here the CDR3 reads CASSPGTGPVQPQHF. In DNA form, the CDR3 reads TGTGCCAGCAGCCCCGGGACAGGGCCTGTTCAGCCCCAGCATTTT.

This clone was counted between two and nine times. The V call is TRBV24-1, the J call TRBJ2-2; a weak D match, TRBD2 (7 bases). Trimming shortened V by 4 bases and J by 3 bases, and 17 bases separated the two germline ends. Germline CDR1 is KGHDR and CDR2 is SFDVKD. The CDR3 spans 17 residues. The CDR3 protein is CATSDPPGGKYTGELFF. The CDR3 nucleotides read TGTGCCACCAGTGACCCGCCGGGGGGCAAGTACACCGGGGAGCTGTTTTTT.

This clone was observed a single time. The chain carries TRBV19 and TRBJ2-7; TRBD2 matches at 7 bases. Trimming took 5 bases from V and 1 from J; bases not matched to a gene: 5. This CDR3 contains 14 residues. Per the germline V gene, CDR1 is LNHDA and CDR2 is SQIVND (reference sequence). The CDR3 nucleotides are TGTGCCAGTAGTCGAAGCGGGGAGTCCTACGAGCAGTACTTC. Protein: CASSRSGESYEQYF.

V is TRBV19 and J is TRBJ1-5, with D possibly being TRBD1 (6 bases). Trimming took off 7 bases at V and 5 bases at J, with 18 bases between the two ends. The CDR3 has 15 amino acids. The germline V gene encodes CDR1 LNHDA and CDR2 SQIVND (reference sequence). The CDR3 sequence is CASTPVGAWDQPQHF. As DNA, the CDR3 is TGTGCCAGTACCCCCGTGGGGGCCTGGGATCAGCCCCAGCATTTT.

This rearrangement joins TRBV29-1 to TRBJ2-5, with TRBD2 matching over 13 bases. Trimming removed 6 bases from V and 4 bases from J; junction bases left unmatched: 14. This CDR3 has 17 residues. Germline V lookup: CDR1 SQVTM, CDR2 ANQGSEA. In DNA form, the CDR3 reads TGCAGCGTCAAGAGAGGACTAGCGGGAGAAGGTCGAGAGACCCAGTACTTC. Translation gives CSVKRGLAGEGRETQYF.

This clone came up a few times. The chain couples TRBV9 to TRBJ2-1, with 11 bases identical to TRBD2. The J segment lost 4 bases and the V segment lost 3 bases, leaving 6 bases of the junction unmatched. Germline lookup yields CDR1 SGDLS and CDR2 YYNGEE. The CDR3 is made up of 16 amino acids. The CDR3: CASSAATSGTYNEQFF. The CDR3 nucleotides read TGTGCCAGCAGCGCCGCGACTAGCGGGACATACAATGAGCAGTTCTTC.

V usage is TRBV5-4 and J usage is TRBJ2-4; 8 bases line up with TRBD2. CDR3 size: 16 residues. V gave up 4 bases and J gave up 0 bases; unmatched junction bases: 6. Germline loops: CDR1 SGHNT, CDR2 YYREEE (reference sequence). The CDR3 sequence: CASSPNGGVAKNIQYF. The CDR3 coding sequence is TGTGCCAGCAGCCCGAACGGGGGGGTAGCCAAAAACATTCAGTACTTC.

The chain couples TRBV19 to TRBJ1-5, with 7 bases lining up with TRBD1. V lost 8 bases and J lost 0; bases outside the gene matches: 4. The CDR3 sequence is 14 residues long. Germline assignment: CDR1 LNHDA and CDR2 SQIVND (reference sequence). The CDR3 DNA sequence: TGTGCCAGTTGGGACAGAATTAGCAATCAGCCCCAGCATTTT. Translation: CASWDRISNQPQHF.